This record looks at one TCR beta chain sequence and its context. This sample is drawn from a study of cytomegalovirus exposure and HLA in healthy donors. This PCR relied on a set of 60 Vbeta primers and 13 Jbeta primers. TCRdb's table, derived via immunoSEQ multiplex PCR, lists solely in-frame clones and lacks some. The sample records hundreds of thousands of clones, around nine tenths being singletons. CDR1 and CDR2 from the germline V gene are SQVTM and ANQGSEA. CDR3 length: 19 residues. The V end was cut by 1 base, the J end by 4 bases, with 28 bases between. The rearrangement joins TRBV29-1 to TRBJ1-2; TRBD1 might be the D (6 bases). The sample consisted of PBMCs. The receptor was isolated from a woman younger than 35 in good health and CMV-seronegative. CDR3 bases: TGCAGCGTTGAAGCTAGGGGAACAGGGCCCTATGCCCCGGGCTATGGCTACACCTTC. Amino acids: CSVEARGTGPYAPGYGYTF.